In its sample, the clone carrying this T cell receptor beta chain was seen many times. The CDR3 spans 15 residues. Germline lookup yields CDR1 DFQATT and CDR2 SNEGSKA (reference sequence). V was clipped by 6 bases and J by 0 bases, with 15 bases between them. TCRdb analysed the 5' RACE reads with MiXCR anew, one entry per CDR3 protein. The sample comprises 150,000 to 200,000 distinct CDR3 sequences, roughly 18% of which are singletons, and more than 3.5% rests with the top ten. This sample stems from a study of CD8 T cells in ankylosing spondylitis. This chain uses TRBV20-1 with TRBJ2-1, with D uncertain. The sample comprised blood, either unsorted or a sorted T cell fraction (not recorded which). This receptor was identified in a male donor aged 10-29 years with ankylosing spondylitis or in good health (not recorded which). The CDR3 coding sequence is TGCAGTGCCAGTAGTCCGTTAAGCTCCTACAATGAGCAGTTCTTC. It yields the protein CSASSPLSSYNEQFF.